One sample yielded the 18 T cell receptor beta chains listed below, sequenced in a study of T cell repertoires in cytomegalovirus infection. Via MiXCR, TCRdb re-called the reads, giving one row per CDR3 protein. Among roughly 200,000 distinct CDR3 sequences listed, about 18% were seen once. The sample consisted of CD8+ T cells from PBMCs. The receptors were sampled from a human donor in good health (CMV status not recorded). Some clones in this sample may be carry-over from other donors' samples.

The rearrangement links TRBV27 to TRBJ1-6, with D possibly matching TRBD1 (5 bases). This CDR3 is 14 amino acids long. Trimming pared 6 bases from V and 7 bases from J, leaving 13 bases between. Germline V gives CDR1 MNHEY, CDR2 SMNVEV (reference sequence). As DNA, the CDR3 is TGTGCCAGCAGGAGCGAGGGGTGGAATTCACCCCTCCACTTT. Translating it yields CASRSEGWNSPLHF.

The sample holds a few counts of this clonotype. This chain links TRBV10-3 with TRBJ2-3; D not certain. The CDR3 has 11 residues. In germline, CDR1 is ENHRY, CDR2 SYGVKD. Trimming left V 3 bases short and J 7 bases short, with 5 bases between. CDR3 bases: TGTGCCATCAGTGATGGGTATACGCAGTATTTT. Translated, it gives CAISDGYTQYF.

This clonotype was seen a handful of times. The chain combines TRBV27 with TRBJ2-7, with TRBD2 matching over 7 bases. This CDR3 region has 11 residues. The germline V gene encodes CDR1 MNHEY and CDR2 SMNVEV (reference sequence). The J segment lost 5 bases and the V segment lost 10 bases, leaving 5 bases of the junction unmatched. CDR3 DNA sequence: TGTGCCACCTACGGGGGGAACGAGCAGTACTTC. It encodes CATYGGNEQYF.

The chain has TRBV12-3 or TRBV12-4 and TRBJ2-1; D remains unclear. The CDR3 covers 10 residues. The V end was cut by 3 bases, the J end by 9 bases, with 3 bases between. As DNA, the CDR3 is TGTGCCAGCAGTTTGCTTGAGCAGTTCTTC. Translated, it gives CASSLLEQFF.

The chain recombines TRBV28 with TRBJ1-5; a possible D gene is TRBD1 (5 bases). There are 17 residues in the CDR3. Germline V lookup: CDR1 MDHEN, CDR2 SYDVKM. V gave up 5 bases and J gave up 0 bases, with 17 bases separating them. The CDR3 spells CASSPFRQTVSNQPQHF. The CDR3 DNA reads TGTGCCAGCAGTCCCTTTCGACAGACCGTTAGCAATCAGCCCCAGCATTTT.

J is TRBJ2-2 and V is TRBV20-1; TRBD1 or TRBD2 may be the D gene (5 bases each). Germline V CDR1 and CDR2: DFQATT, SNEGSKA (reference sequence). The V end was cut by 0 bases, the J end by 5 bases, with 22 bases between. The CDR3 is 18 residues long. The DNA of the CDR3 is TGCAGTGCTAGAGATAGAGCGGTGTGGCAGGGTCGTACCGGGGAGCTGTTTTTT. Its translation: CSARDRAVWQGRTGELFF.

The CDR3 DNA follows: TGTGCCAGCAGGACGGTTCGGGACGCAAGCAATCAGCCCCAGCATTTT. Translation: CASRTVRDASNQPQHF. This rearrangement joins TRBV6-2 or TRBV6-3 to TRBJ1-5, with a weak D call TRBD1 (5 bases). This CDR3 has 16 amino acids. From germline, CDR1 is MNHEY and CDR2 SVGEGT. V lost 6 bases, J lost 1 base, and 16 bases lay in between.

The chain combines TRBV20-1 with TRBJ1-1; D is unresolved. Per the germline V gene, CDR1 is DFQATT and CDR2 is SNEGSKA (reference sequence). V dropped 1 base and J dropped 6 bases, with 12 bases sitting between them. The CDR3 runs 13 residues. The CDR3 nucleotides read TGCAGTGCTAGAGGTCTGGGGTACGCTGAAGCTTTCTTT. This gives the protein CSARGLGYAEAFF.

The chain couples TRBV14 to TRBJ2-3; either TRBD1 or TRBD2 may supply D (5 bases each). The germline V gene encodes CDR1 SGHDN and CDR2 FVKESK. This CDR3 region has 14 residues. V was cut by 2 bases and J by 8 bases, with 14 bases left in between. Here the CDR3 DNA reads TGTGCCAGCAGCCAAACGGGGCTTGGGGTTACGCAGTATTTT. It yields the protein CASSQTGLGVTQYF.

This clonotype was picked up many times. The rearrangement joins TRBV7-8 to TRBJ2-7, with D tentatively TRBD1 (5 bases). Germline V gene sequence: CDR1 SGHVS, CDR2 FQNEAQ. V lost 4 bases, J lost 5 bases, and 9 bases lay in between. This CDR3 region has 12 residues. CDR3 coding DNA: TGTGCCAGCAGCTCCCAGGGCAACGAGCAGTACTTC. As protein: CASSSQGNEQYF. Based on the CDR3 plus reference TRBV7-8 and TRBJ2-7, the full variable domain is GAGVSQSPRYKVAKRGQDVALRCDPISGHVSLFWYQQALGQGPEFLTYFQNEAQLDKSGLPSDRFFAERPEGSVSTLKIQRTQQEDSAVYLCASSSQGNEQYFGPGTRLTVT.

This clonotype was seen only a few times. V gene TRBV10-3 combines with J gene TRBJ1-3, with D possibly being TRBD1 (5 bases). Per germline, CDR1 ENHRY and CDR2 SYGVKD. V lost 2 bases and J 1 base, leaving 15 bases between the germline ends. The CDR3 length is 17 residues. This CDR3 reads CAISEPNGGASGNTIYF. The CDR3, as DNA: TGTGCCATCAGTGAGCCTAATGGGGGTGCTTCTGGAAACACCATATATTTT.

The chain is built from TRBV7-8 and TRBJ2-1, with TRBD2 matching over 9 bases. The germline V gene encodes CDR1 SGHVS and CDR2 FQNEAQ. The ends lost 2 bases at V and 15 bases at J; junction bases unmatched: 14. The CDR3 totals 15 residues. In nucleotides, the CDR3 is TGTGCCAGCAGCTTAACTAGCGGGCCCTACAATGAGGCGTTCTTC. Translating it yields CASSLTSGPYNEAFF.

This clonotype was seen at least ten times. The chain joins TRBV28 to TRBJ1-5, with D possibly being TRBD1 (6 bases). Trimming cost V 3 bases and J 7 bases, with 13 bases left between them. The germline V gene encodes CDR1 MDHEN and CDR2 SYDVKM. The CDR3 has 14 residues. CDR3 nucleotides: TGTGCCAGCAGTTTTCCTGCAGGGGAACAGCCCCAGCATTTT. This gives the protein CASSFPAGEQPQHF.

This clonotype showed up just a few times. CDR3: CASSPMARTRTGNTIYF. The CDR3 nucleotides read TGTGCCAGCAGTCCGATGGCTCGTACCAGGACTGGAAACACCATATATTTT. This chain joins TRBV12-3 or TRBV12-4 and TRBJ1-3; no clear D gene. The CDR3 is 17 amino acids. Trimming cost V 5 bases and J 2 bases, with 19 bases left between them.

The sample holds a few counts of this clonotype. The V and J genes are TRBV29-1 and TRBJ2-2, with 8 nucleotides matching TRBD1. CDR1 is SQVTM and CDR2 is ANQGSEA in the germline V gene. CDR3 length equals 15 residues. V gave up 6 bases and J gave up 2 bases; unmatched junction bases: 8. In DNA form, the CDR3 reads TGCAGCGTCGTTGGACAGGGTGGAAACACCGGGGAGCTGTTTTTT. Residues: CSVVGQGGNTGELFF.

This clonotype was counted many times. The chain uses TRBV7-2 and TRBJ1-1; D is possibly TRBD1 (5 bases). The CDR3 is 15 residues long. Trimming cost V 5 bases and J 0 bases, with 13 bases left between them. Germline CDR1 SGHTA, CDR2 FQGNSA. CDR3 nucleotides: TGTGCCAGCAGCCCAAGGGGAGGAGTGAACACTGAAGCTTTCTTT. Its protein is CASSPRGGVNTEAFF.

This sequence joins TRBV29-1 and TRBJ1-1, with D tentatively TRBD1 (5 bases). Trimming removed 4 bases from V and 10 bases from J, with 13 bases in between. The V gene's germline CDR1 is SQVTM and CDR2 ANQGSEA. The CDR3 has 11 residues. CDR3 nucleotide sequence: TGCAGCGTTGGGAGGGAGGGGAGAGCTTTCTTT. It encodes CSVGREGRAFF.

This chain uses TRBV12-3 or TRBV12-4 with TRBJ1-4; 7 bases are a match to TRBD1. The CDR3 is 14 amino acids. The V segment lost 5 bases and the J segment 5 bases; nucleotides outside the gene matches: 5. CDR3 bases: TGTGCCAGCAGTCCGACAGGGATCAATGAAAAACTGTTTTTT. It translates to CASSPTGINEKLFF.